This T cell receptor beta chain was captured by sequencing in a study of blood T cells in healthy people across ages. A second about 7 to 11 cycle PCR used barcoded and J-beta primers. TCRdb ran MiXCR on the 5' RACE reads and lists one entry per CDR3 protein. The repertoire consists of about 1.8 million distinct CDR3 sequences, with about 50% occurring once and the leading ten covering less than 2.5%. V lost 6 bases, J lost 4 bases, and 19 bases lay in between. This CDR3 has 16 amino acids. Germline V gene data show CDR1 as SEHNR and CDR2 as FQNEAQ (reference sequence). Caucasian individuals from Russia who were healthy and aged about 6 to 95 acted as donors. The table lists this clonotype with a few counts.

The sample comprised blood. The rearrangement links TRBV7-9 to TRBJ2-1, with D perhaps matching TRBD1 or TRBD2 (5 bases each). This receptor was taken from a woman aged 40 to 50 in good health. The CDR3 nucleotides read TGTGCCAGCAGGCCTGAGACGGGGACCAGGTACAATGAGCAGTTCTTC. This codes for CASRPETGTRYNEQFF.